This record looks at one T cell receptor (beta chain) sequence and its context. Its specific antigen is unknown. The record has no base qualities; no much larger clone is one base away. The sample comes from a study of PD-L1 blockade in urothelial cancer (dated 2017 in TCRdb). Background on the whole study: All patients started therapy in about 2014 and received atezolizumab 1,200 mg intravenously every 3 weeks. Blood samples yielded a median of 141,255 T cells and roughly 83,000 unique TCRs, with median clonality 0.080. Approximately 30 patients had pretreatment blood TCR-seq, about 24 had at least one posttreatment blood collection, and about 24 had tumor TCR-seq. Whole exome sequencing and RNA sequencing of pretreatment tumors were performed alongside TCR sequencing in the same patients. Patients had an ECOG performance status of 0 or 1 and had received between 0 and 3 prior chemotherapy regimens. About 85% of the roughly 29 patients were males with bladder-origin urothelial cancer, and about 65% of the roughly 29 reported a prior smoking history. Under ten patients reached durable clinical benefit, while some 20 patients did not. Durable clinical benefit meant progression-free survival longer than 6 months, and TCR features were also tested against progression-free and overall survival. Pretreatment tumor samples and matched peripheral blood, collected serially before and after atezolizumab treatment, underwent TCR sequencing. Blood samples were analyzed 3 weeks after the start of treatment (second dose) and 6 weeks after the start of treatment. Somatic, immune and clinical correlates of response to PD-L1 blockade with atezolizumab in urothelial cancer were the focus of an exploratory multi-omic analysis. What the authors observed across the whole study: Among patients with durable benefit, tumor-associated TCR clones showed greater expansion in peripheral blood 3 weeks after treatment started (n ≈ 21, p = 0.022). A pretreatment peripheral blood TCR clonality below the median was linked to improved progression-free and overall survival. Small sample size (n of about 29) and many exploratory analyses mean the results are intended to be hypothesis-generating.

Each PCR received spiked-in synthetic TCR analog templates so that absolute template abundance could be estimated from read counts. The immunoSEQ assay was used to amplify TCRbeta CDR3 regions from genomic DNA with bias-controlled V and J gene primers. Rearranged TCRbeta segments were sequenced at approximately 20X coverage. Turning to the authors' computational methods: Sequencing errors were corrected by clustering, and CDR3s were annotated against IMGT so that V, D and J genes could be assigned. Out-of-frame and stop-codon sequences were excluded, and only productive TCRbeta rearrangements were used in downstream analyses. To compute clonality, Shannon entropy was normalized by the log of the number of unique productive sequences and then subtracted from one. Clones differing between time points or between blood and tumor were identified by Fisher's exact test with Benjamini-Hochberg correction at adjusted p below 0.01. TCRdb limited this immuneACCESS table to in-frame rearrangements with V and J called. A share of clones is missing; checked studies link under half to unresolved V genes, and the rest is unexplained. The V and J calls and clone size come from that table; D and trimming were worked out from the DNA. The sample table lists approximately 88,000 clones, 84% of them with a count of one. The ten largest clones add up to approximately 2% of the sample.

From cysteine to phenylalanine, the CDR3 is 16 amino acids long. Only the CDR3 part of the read is kept: 48 bases, read in frame from the first base. The germline ends are 21 bases apart after V is trimmed by 5 bases and J by 4 bases. Via the germline V gene (reference sequence), CDR1 is LNHDA and CDR2 SQIVND. Per the publication, the time point label means: pretreatment peripheral blood. A total of 29 patients with locally advanced or metastatic urothelial carcinoma, treated at Memorial Sloan Kettering on a trial protocol, made up the cohort. Peripheral blood mononuclear cells were collected from each patient pretreatment and during treatment, giving between 1 and 8 total time points per patient. The Qiagen DNeasy Blood extraction kit was used to purify genomic DNA from total PBMCs and from tumor samples. PBMCs were collected pretreatment and during treatment, and were isolated and stored as previously described.

The TCR was taken from a man aged 55 to 70 with urothelial cancer. The sequence is built from TRBV19 and TRBJ2-7; the D gene is perhaps TRBD2, from 6 matching bases. The sequenced sample was PBMCs, obtained around atezolizumab (anti-PD-L1) treatment. The DNA sequence is as follows: TGTGCCAGTAGTTCCACCCCAGCGGGCCTATCGTACGAGCAGTACTTC. This translates into CASSSTPAGLSYEQYF.